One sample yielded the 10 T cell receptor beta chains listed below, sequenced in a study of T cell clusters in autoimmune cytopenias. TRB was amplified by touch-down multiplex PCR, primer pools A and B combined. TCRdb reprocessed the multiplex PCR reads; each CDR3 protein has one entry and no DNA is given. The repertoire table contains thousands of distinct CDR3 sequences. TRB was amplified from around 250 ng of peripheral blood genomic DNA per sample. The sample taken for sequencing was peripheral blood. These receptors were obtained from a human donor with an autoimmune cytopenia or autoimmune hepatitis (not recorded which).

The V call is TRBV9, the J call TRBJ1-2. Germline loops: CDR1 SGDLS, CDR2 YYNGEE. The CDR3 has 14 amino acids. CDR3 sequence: CASSGGGKTISYTF.

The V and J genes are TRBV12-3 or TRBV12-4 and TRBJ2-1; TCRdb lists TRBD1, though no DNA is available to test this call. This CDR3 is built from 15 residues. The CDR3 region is CASRWGQGVYNEQFF.

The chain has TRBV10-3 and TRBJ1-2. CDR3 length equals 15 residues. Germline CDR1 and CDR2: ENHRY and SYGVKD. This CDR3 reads CAISESIGQPGGYTF.

The CDR3 sequence: CASSLVTDLRTEAFF. The rearrangement links TRBV5-1 to TRBJ1-1. Per the germline V gene, CDR1 is SGHRS and CDR2 is YFSETQ. The CDR3 is 15 residues long.

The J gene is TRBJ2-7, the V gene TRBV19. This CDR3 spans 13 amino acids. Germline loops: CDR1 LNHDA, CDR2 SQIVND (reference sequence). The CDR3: CASSKDWTYEQYF.

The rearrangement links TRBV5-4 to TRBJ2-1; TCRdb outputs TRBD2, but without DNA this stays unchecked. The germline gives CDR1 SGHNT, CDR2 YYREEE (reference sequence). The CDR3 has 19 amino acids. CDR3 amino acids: CASSLARSSGGVSYNEQFF.

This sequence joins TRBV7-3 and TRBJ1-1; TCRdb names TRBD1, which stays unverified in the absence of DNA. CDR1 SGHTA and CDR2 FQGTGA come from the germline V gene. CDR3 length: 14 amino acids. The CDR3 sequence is CASSPRQGSTEAFF. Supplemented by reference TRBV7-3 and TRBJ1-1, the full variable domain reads GAGVSQTPSNKVTEKGKYVELRCDPISGHTALYWYRQSLGQGPEFLIYFQGTGAADDSGLPNDRFFAVRPEGSVSTLKIQRTERGDSAVYLCASSPRQGSTEAFFGQGTRLTVV.

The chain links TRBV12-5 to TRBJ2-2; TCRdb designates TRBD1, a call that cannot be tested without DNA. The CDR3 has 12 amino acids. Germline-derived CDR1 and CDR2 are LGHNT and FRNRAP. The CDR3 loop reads CASGAGTGELFF.

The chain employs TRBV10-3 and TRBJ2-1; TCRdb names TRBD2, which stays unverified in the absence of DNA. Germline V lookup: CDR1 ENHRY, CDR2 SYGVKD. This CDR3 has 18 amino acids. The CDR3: CAISDLAGGRSSYNEQFF.

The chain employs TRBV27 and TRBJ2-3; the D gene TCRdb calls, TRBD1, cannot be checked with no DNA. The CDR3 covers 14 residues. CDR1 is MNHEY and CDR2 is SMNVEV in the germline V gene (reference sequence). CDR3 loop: CASSATGYTDTQYF.